This T cell receptor beta chain derives from a study of T-cell memory formation after mild COVID-19. Study findings and constraints: Clones that got smaller from day 15 to 85 had even CD4/CD8, while clones growing later tipped toward CD4+. Cross-reactive memory appears to have joined, as suggested by some responding clones showing up in pre-infection memory.

In regard to this clonotype: Its antigen is not known.

Looked up from germline, CDR1 is SGDLS and CDR2 is YYNGEE. J lost 6 bases, V lost 0 bases, and 5 bases had no gene match. The CDR3 covers 16 residues. 5'RACE primed from the constant segment yielded TCR alpha and TCR beta cDNA libraries bearing sample barcodes and UMIs. A single record per CDR3 protein comes from TCRdb applying MiXCR to the 5' RACE reads. The sample lists around 440,000 distinct CDR3 sequences, about 20% occurring once. The TCR originated in an adult woman who had mild COVID-19 (a few samples of this study predate the infection). Cell type and time point are not known. The specimen was PBMCs or a T cell subset sorted from them (not recorded which). V usage is TRBV9 and J usage is TRBJ1-6; 8 nucleotides align to TRBD1. The CDR3 DNA sequence: TGTGCCAGCAGCGTAGCCCCGGACAGGGTTAATTCACCCCTCCACTTT. This codes for CASSVAPDRVNSPLHF.